The text below deals with one TCR beta chain. The antigen is undetermined. The method was immunoSEQ multiplex PCR; TCRdb's version includes in-frame clones alone and lacks a portion of them. This table has around 83,000 clones, about 91% appearing once. Cycle 7 day 1, cycle 4 day 1, and baseline were the timepoints at which blood was sampled. V lost 4 bases and J lost 4; bases outside the gene matches: 1. The CDR3 contains 13 residues. The germline gives CDR1 SQVTM, CDR2 ANQGSEA. The sample comes from a study of OX40 agonist ivuxolimab in advanced cancers. As for the study in general: Patients with hepatocellular carcinoma, melanoma, renal cell or head and neck cancer made up the dose-escalation patients.

General study points: Circulating CD4+ and CD8+ T cells showed clonal expansion by week 6 at 0.1 to 3.0 mg/kg. Low normalized clonal expansion also occurred in some nonresponding patients.

The genes are TRBV29-1 and TRBJ2-1; TRBD2 aligns across 10 bases. The sample here was CD4+ or CD8+ T cells sorted from blood, taken in a trial of the OX40 agonist ivuxolimab. The clonotype was recovered from an adult with an advanced solid tumor such as melanoma, head and neck, liver or kidney cancer. CDR3 amino acids: CSVVSGGYNEQFF. The CDR3, as DNA: TGCAGCGTTGTTAGCGGGGGGTACAATGAGCAGTTCTTC.